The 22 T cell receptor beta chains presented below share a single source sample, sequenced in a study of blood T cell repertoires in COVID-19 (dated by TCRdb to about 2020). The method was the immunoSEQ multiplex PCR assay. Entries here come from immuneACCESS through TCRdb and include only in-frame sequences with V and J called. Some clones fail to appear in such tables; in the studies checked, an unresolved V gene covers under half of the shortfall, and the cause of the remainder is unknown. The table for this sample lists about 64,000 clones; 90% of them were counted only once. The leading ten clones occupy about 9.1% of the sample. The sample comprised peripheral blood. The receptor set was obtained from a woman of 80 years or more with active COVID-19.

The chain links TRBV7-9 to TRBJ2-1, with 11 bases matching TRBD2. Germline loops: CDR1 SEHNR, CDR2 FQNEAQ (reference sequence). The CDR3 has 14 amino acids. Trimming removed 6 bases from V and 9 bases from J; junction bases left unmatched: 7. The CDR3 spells CASSTSGRAGEQFF. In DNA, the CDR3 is TGTGCCAGCAGTACTAGCGGGAGAGCGGGTGAGCAGTTCTTC.

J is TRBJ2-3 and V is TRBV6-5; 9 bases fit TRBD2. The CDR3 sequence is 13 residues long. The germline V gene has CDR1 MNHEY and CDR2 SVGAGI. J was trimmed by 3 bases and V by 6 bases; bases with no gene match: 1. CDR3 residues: CASRTSGTDTQYF. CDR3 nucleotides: TGTGCCAGCAGGACTAGCGGAACAGATACGCAGTATTTT.

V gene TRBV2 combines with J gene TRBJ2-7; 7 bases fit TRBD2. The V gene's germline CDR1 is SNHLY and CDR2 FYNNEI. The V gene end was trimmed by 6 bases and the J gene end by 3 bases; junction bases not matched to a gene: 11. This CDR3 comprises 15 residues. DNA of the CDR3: TGTGCCAGCAGGCTGTTCGAGCGGGGTAGCTACGAGCAGTACTTC. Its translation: CASRLFERGSYEQYF.

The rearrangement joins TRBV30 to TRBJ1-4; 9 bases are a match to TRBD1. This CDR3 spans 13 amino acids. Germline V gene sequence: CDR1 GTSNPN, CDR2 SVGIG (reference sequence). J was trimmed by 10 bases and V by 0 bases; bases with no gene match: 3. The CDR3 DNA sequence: TGTGCCTGGAGTGTAGGGACAGGGCGAAAACTGTTTTTT. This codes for CAWSVGTGRKLFF.

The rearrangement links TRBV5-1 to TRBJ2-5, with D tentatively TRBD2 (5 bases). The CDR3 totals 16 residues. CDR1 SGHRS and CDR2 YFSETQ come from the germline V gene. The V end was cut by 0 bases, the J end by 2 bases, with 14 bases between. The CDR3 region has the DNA TGCGCCAGCAGCTTGGCCGGAGCGGACCAACAAGAGACCCAGTACTTC. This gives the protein CASSLAGADQQETQYF.

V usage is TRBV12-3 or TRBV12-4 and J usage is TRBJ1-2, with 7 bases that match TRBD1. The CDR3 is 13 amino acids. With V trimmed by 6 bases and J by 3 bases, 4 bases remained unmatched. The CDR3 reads CASSVQGYYGYTF. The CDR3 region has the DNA TGTGCCAGCAGCGTACAGGGGTACTATGGCTACACCTTC.

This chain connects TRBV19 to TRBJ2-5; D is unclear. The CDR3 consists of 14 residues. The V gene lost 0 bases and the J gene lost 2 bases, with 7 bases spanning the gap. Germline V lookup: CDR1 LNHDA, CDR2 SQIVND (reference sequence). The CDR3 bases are TGTGCCAGTAGTATAGATGGGCGACAAGAGACCCAGTACTTC. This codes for CASSIDGRQETQYF.

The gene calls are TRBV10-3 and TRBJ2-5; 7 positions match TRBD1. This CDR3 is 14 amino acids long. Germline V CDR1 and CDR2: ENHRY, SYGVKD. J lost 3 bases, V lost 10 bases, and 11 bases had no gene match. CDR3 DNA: TGTGCCACCTGGACAGGAGGCTTAGAAGAGACCCAGTACTTC. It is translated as CATWTGGLEETQYF.

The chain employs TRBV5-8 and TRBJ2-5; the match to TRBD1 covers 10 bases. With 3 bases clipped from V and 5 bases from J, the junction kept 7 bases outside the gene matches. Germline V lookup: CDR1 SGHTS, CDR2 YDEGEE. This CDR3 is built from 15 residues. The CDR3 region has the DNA TGTGCCAGCAGCTCACTGACAGGGGGCGGTGAGACCCAGTACTTC. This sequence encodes CASSSLTGGGETQYF.

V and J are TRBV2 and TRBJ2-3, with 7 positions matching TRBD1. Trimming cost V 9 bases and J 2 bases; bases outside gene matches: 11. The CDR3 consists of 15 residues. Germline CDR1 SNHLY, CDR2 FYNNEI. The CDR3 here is CASIRDSLYTDTQYF. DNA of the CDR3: TGTGCCAGTATCCGGGACAGCCTGTACACAGATACGCAGTATTTT.

DNA for the CDR3: TGTGCCAGCACGGGACTGAGCTCCTACGAGCAGTACTTC. It yields the protein CASTGLSSYEQYF. The chain employs TRBV2 and TRBJ2-7; D possibly corresponds to TRBD2 (6 bases). Trimming took 7 bases from V and 0 from J, leaving 10 bases between them. This CDR3 is 13 amino acids long. CDR1 and CDR2 (germline): SNHLY, FYNNEI.

For the CDR3, the DNA is TGTGCCAGCAGCCCCAAGGGTCTAGCGGGAAACGAGCAGTACTTC. It yields the protein CASSPKGLAGNEQYF. The chain links TRBV4-2 to TRBJ2-7; 9 nucleotides agree with TRBD2. This CDR3 is built from 15 residues. Germline CDR1 LGHNA, CDR2 YNFKEQ. Unmatched junction bases numbered 9, after V lost 4 bases and J lost 5 bases.

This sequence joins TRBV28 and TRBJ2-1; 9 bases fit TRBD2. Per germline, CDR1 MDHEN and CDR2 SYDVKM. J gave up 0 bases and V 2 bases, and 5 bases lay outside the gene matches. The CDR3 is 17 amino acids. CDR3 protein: CASSLIAGVSSYNEQFF. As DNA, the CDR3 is TGTGCCAGCAGTTTAATAGCGGGGGTTAGCTCCTACAATGAGCAGTTCTTC.

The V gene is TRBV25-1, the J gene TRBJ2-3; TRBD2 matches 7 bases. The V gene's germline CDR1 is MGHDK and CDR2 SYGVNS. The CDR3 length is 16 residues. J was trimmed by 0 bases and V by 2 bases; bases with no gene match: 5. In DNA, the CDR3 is TGTGCCAGCAGTGAACCTAGCGGACTAAGCACAGATACGCAGTATTTT. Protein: CASSEPSGLSTDTQYF.

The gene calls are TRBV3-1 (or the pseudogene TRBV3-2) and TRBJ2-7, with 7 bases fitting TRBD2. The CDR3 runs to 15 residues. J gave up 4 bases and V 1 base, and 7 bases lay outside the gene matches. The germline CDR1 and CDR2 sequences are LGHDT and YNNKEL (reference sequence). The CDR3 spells CASSQAGLRTYEQYF. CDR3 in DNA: TGTGCCAGCAGCCAAGCGGGACTAAGAACTTACGAGCAGTACTTC.

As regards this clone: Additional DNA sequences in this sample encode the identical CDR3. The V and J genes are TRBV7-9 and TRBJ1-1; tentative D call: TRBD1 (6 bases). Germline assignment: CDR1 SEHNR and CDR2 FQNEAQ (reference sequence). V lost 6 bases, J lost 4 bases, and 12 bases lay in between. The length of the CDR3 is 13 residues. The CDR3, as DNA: TGTGCCAGCAGTTCACAGGGTGGCACTGAAGCTTTCTTT. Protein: CASSSQGGTEAFF.

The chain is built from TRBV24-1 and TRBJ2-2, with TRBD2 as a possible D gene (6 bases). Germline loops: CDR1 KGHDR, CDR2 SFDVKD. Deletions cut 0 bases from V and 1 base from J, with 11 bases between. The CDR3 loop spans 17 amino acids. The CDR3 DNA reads TGTGCCACCAGTGATTTGGGGCGGGGACTGAACACCGGGGAGCTGTTTTTT. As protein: CATSDLGRGLNTGELFF.

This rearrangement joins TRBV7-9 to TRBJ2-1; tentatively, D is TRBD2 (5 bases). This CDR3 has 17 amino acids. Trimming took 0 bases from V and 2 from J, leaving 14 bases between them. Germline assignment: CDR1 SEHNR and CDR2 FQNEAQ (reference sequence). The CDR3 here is CASSLAEPGNTYNEQFF. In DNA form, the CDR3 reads TGTGCCAGCAGCTTAGCGGAGCCGGGGAACACCTACAATGAGCAGTTCTTC.

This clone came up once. The CDR3, as DNA: TGTGCCAGCAGCAAAGCGGGGGACAGGGGACGAGAGACCCAGTACTTC. Its translation is CASSKAGDRGRETQYF. The chain has TRBV21-1 and TRBJ2-5; the table calls TRBD1, which could not be checked here. TRBV21-1 corresponds to a pseudogene. The CDR3 has 16 amino acids.

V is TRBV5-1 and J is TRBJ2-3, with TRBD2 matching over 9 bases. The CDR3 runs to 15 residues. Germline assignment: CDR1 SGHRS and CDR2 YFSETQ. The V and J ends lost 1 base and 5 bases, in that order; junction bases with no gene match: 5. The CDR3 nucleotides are TGCGCCAGCAGCTTGAGCGGGAGGAGCGGAGATACGCAGTATTTT. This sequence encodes CASSLSGRSGDTQYF.

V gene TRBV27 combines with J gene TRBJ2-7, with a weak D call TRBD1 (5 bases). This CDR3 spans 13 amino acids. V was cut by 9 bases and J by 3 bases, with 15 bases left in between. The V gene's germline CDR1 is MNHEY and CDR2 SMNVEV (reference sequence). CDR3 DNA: TGTGCCAGTATGGGTTACAGGAACTACGAGCAGTACTTC. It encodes CASMGYRNYEQYF.

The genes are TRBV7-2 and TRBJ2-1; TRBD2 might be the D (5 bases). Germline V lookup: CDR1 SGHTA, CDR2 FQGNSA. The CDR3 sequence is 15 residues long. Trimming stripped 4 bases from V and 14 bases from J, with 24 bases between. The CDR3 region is CASSSWAQRVGVEFF. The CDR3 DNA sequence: TGTGCCAGCAGCTCGTGGGCCCAGAGGGTGGGAGTGGAGTTCTTC.